This T cell receptor beta chain originates from a study of cytomegalovirus exposure and HLA in healthy donors. Study results and caveats: TCR beta sequences reportedly predicted the HLA-A and HLA-B alleles of most subjects accurately. It was in a later analysis that TCR association rates were seen to vary by HLA locus, highest for DRB1 and lowest for HLA-C.

Use of 60 Vbeta and 13 Jbeta primers characterized the PCR. Here immunoSEQ multiplex PCR was the method, and the copy in TCRdb shows in-frame clones only, minus some. The sample lists about 130,000 clones; about 73% were seen once. There are a few counts of this clone. The antigen remains unidentified. Germline-derived CDR1 and CDR2 are MNHEY and SVGAGI. Germline trimming cut 2 bases from V and 8 bases from J; bases unmatched to any gene: 5. CDR3 length equals 13 residues. The sequencing input was PBMCs. The chain recombines TRBV6-5 with TRBJ1-2; 7 nucleotides match TRBD1. This receptor was obtained from a woman aged 55-69 years in good health and CMV-seropositive. The CDR3 DNA follows: TGTGCCAGCAGTTACGACAGGGCTAGAGGCTACACCTTC. Protein product: CASSYDRARGYTF.